A selection of T cell receptor beta chains follows, all from one sample in a study of T-cell reconstitution after alpha-beta-depleted transplantation in children. TCRdb re-called the PCR reads through MiXCR, storing one row per CDR3 protein. The sample comprises 300,000 or so distinct CDR3 sequences, 9.9% of which are singletons, and 9.5% to 13% rests with the top ten. The material sequenced was PBMCs from the stem cell graft donor, taken from the stem cell graft. Receptor source: a human donor who donated a stem cell graft to a child with SCID. Both conserved end residues are part of each CDR3. Each record gives: clone size, V gene, D gene, J gene, CDR3 protein, CDR3 DNA. D genes are given only for firm matches. Clone size is not always given. Where it is, it says once, few, many or a class for expanded clones.

size: few; V: TRBV3-1; D: TRBD1; J: TRBJ1-1; CDR3: CASKTGLNTEAFF; DNA: TGTGCCAGCAAGACAGGGCTGAACACTGAAGCTTTCTTT
size: many; V: TRBV5-5; D: NA; J: TRBJ2-2; CDR3: CASSLDRSANTGELFF; DNA: TGTGCCAGCAGTTTAGACAGGTCCGCGAACACCGGGGAGCTGTTTTTT
size: few; V: TRBV6-5; D: NA; J: TRBJ1-1; CDR3: CASSYSVRGNTEAFF; DNA: TGTGCCAGCAGTTACTCGGTCAGGGGGAACACTGAAGCTTTCTTT
size: NA; V: TRBV11-2; D: TRBD2; J: TRBJ2-5; CDR3: CASSLRLAGVMNQETQYF; DNA: TGTGCCAGCAGCTTACGACTAGCGGGGGTCATGAACCAAGAGACCCAGTACTTC
size: few; V: TRBV4-1; D: TRBD2; J: TRBJ2-3; CDR3: CASSVGGSPGTDTQYF; DNA: TGCGCCAGCAGTGTCGGGGGGTCCCCGGGCACAGATACGCAGTATTTT
size: NA; V: TRBV11-3; D: NA; J: TRBJ2-2; CDR3: CASSYPGTGELFF; DNA: TGTGCCAGCAGCTACCCCGGGACCGGGGAGCTGTTTTTT
size: NA; V: TRBV7-9; D: NA; J: TRBJ1-2; CDR3: CASDRNYGYTF; DNA: TGTGCCAGCGACAGGAACTATGGCTACACCTTC
size: few; V: TRBV18; D: TRBD1; J: TRBJ1-2; CDR3: CASSPGQGPFGYTF; DNA: TGTGCCAGCTCGCCCGGACAGGGCCCTTTTGGCTACACCTTC
size: NA; V: TRBV5-1; D: NA; J: TRBJ2-6; CDR3: CASSLVPGDSGANVLTF; DNA: TGCGCCAGCAGCTTGGTCCCCGGAGACTCTGGGGCCAACGTCCTGACTTTC
size: NA; V: TRBV15; D: NA; J: TRBJ1-3; CDR3: CATSRDRGSRNTIYF; DNA: TGTGCCACCAGCAGAGACAGGGGATCCCGAAACACCATATATTTT
size: NA; V: TRBV5-4; D: NA; J: TRBJ2-3; CDR3: CASSLSASATDTQYF; DNA: TGTGCCAGCAGCTTGAGTGCGTCCGCCACAGATACGCAGTATTTT
size: many; V: TRBV6-5; D: NA; J: TRBJ2-1; CDR3: CASSYWQNNEQFF; DNA: TGTGCCAGCAGTTACTGGCAGAACAATGAGCAGTTCTTC
size: NA; V: TRBV6-1; D: NA; J: TRBJ1-1; CDR3: CASSPPGPGGTEAFF; DNA: TGTGCCAGCAGTCCCCCAGGGCCCGGAGGCACTGAAGCTTTCTTT
size: NA; V: TRBV4-2; D: NA; J: TRBJ1-1; CDR3: CASSQEAAGGRDTEAFF; DNA: TGTGCCAGCAGCCAAGAGGCGGCGGGCGGAAGGGACACTGAAGCTTTCTTT
size: NA; V: TRBV15; D: TRBD1; J: TRBJ1-3; CDR3: CATSAQGARGNTIYF; DNA: TGTGCCACCTCCGCGCAGGGGGCCCGGGGAAACACCATATATTTT
size: few; V: TRBV5-1; D: NA; J: TRBJ1-1; CDR3: CASSSAGVKNTEAFF; DNA: TGCGCCAGCAGCTCGGCAGGGGTTAAGAACACTGAAGCTTTCTTT
size: many; V: TRBV5-1; D: NA; J: TRBJ1-1; CDR3: CASSLGGPGDPGPF; DNA: TGCGCCAGCAGCTTGGGGGGACCGGGAGATCCTGGGCCTTTT
size: NA; V: TRBV15; D: TRBD2; J: TRBJ2-7; CDR3: CATSASSGGSYEQYF; DNA: TGTGCCACCAGCGCCTCAAGCGGGGGCTCCTACGAGCAGTACTTC
size: many; V: TRBV12-3/TRBV12-4; D: TRBD2; J: TRBJ2-2; CDR3: CASTPWRGAVTGELFF; DNA: TGTGCCAGCACCCCCTGGCGGGGGGCCGTCACCGGGGAGCTGTTTTTT
size: NA; V: TRBV7-3; D: TRBD1; J: TRBJ1-1; CDR3: CASSRDRETEAFF; DNA: TGTGCCAGCAGCAGAGACAGGGAAACTGAAGCTTTCTTT
size: NA; V: TRBV18; D: NA; J: TRBJ1-1; CDR3: CASSPDSKNTEAFF; DNA: TGTGCCAGCTCACCGGACAGCAAGAACACTGAAGCTTTCTTT
size: few; V: TRBV20-1; D: NA; J: TRBJ2-1; CDR3: CSARGPGGLHVYNEQFF; DNA: TGCAGTGCTAGGGGCCCGGGGGGCCTGCACGTCTACAATGAGCAGTTCTTC
size: NA; V: TRBV20-1; D: NA; J: TRBJ1-2; CDR3: CSAGSDQGTNYGYTF; DNA: TGCAGTGCTGGATCTGATCAGGGAACTAACTATGGCTACACCTTC
size: NA; V: TRBV12-3/TRBV12-4; D: NA; J: TRBJ2-7; CDR3: CASSSQGLGNEQYF; DNA: TGTGCCAGCAGTTCCCAGGGTCTAGGGAACGAGCAGTACTTC
size: NA; V: TRBV25-1; D: NA; J: TRBJ1-2; CDR3: CASSERALYGYTF; DNA: TGTGCCAGCAGTGAACGGGCCCTCTATGGCTACACCTTC
size: few; V: TRBV6-5; D: TRBD1; J: TRBJ1-1; CDR3: CASRRGQGYTEAFF; DNA: TGTGCCAGCAGAAGGGGACAGGGCTACACTGAAGCTTTCTTT
size: few; V: TRBV7-8; D: NA; J: TRBJ2-2; CDR3: CASSLVAGTYGRELFF; DNA: TGTGCCAGCAGCTTAGTGGCCGGGACGTACGGCCGGGAGCTGTTTTTT
size: NA; V: TRBV12-3/TRBV12-4; D: NA; J: TRBJ1-1; CDR3: CASSFGGQHTEAFF; DNA: TGTGCCAGCAGTTTTGGAGGCCAGCACACTGAAGCTTTCTTT
size: NA; V: TRBV9; D: TRBD2; J: TRBJ2-2; CDR3: CASSGALGGAQEAGELFF; DNA: TGTGCCAGCAGCGGCGCACTCGGGGGGGCCCAGGAGGCCGGGGAGCTGTTTTTT
size: few; V: TRBV7-8; D: TRBD2; J: TRBJ2-1; CDR3: CASSLTSGPYNEQFF; DNA: TGTGCCAGCAGCTTAACTAGCGGACCTTACAATGAGCAGTTCTTC
size: NA; V: TRBV11-3; D: TRBD2; J: TRBJ2-7; CDR3: CASSTGTSGGHEQYF; DNA: TGTGCCAGCAGCACCGGGACTAGCGGGGGTCACGAGCAGTACTTC
size: NA; V: TRBV28; D: NA; J: TRBJ1-2; CDR3: CASSFISQGYTF; DNA: TGTGCCAGCAGTTTTATTAGCCAAGGCTACACCTTC
size: few; V: TRBV12-3/TRBV12-4; D: TRBD1; J: TRBJ2-2; CDR3: CASSRQGANTGELFF; DNA: TGTGCCAGCAGTCGACAGGGCGCGAACACCGGGGAGCTGTTTTTT
size: few; V: TRBV20-1; D: NA; J: TRBJ2-5; CDR3: CSAGMGLAETQYF; DNA: TGCAGTGCTGGAATGGGCCTAGCAGAGACCCAGTACTTC
size: few; V: TRBV3-1; D: NA; J: TRBJ2-7; CDR3: CASSQGGLDEQYF; DNA: TGTGCCAGCAGCCAGGGCGGTTTGGACGAGCAGTACTTC
size: many; V: TRBV20-1; D: NA; J: TRBJ1-2; CDR3: CSAIRTGYGYTF; DNA: TGCAGTGCAATAAGGACGGGCTATGGCTACACCTTC
size: many; V: TRBV7-7; D: NA; J: TRBJ2-7; CDR3: CASSLILGDCAEQYF; DNA: TGTGCCAGCAGCTTAATTCTAGGGGATTGTGCCGAGCAGTACTTC
size: NA; V: TRBV5-1; D: NA; J: TRBJ1-4; CDR3: CASSPTFSSTNEKLFF; DNA: TGCGCCAGCAGTCCTACTTTCTCCTCAACTAATGAAAAACTGTTTTTT
size: few; V: TRBV5-1; D: TRBD1; J: TRBJ2-5; CDR3: CASSLATGGLSQETQYF; DNA: TGCGCCAGCAGCTTAGCGACAGGGGGCCTATCCCAAGAGACCCAGTACTTC
size: few; V: TRBV6-5; D: NA; J: TRBJ2-5; CDR3: CASSYGEEETQYF; DNA: TGTGCCAGCAGTTATGGAGAGGAAGAGACCCAGTACTTC
size: few; V: TRBV12-3/TRBV12-4; D: NA; J: TRBJ2-5; CDR3: CASLAGGETQYF; DNA: TGTGCCAGCTTGGCCGGTGGAGAGACCCAGTACTTC
size: few; V: TRBV19; D: NA; J: TRBJ2-4; CDR3: CASGSRETNIQYF; DNA: TGTGCCAGCGGGTCCCGTGAAACTAACATTCAGTACTTC
size: many; V: TRBV5-6; D: TRBD1; J: TRBJ2-1; CDR3: CASSRRQGSSYNEQFF; DNA: TGTGCCAGCAGCCGGAGACAGGGCAGCTCCTACAATGAGCAGTTCTTC
size: few; V: TRBV19; D: NA; J: TRBJ1-5; CDR3: CASSITDQPQHF; DNA: TGTGCCAGTAGTATTACAGATCAGCCCCAGCATTTT
size: many; V: TRBV25-1; D: NA; J: TRBJ1-1; CDR3: CASSEGTVGEAFF; DNA: TGTGCCAGCAGTGAAGGGACTGTTGGTGAAGCTTTCTTT
size: NA; V: TRBV9; D: NA; J: TRBJ2-1; CDR3: CASSEVSSYNEQFF; DNA: TGTGCCAGCAGCGAAGTTAGTTCCTACAATGAGCAGTTCTTC
size: NA; V: TRBV3-1; D: NA; J: TRBJ2-7; CDR3: CASSQGASVYEQYF; DNA: TGTGCCAGCAGCCAAGGCGCTTCGGTCTACGAGCAGTACTTC